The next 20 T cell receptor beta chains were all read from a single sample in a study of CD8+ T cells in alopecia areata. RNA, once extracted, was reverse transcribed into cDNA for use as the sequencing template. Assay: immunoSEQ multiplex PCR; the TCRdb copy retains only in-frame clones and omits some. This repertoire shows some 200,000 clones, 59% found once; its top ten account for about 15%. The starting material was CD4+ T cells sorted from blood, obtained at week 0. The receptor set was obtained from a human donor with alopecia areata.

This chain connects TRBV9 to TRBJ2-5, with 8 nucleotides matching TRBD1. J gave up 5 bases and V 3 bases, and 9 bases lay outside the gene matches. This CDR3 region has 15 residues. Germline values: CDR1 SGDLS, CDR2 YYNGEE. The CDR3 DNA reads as TGTGCCAGCAGCGCCGAGACAGGGGCGACGGAGACCCAGTACTTC. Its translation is CASSAETGATETQYF. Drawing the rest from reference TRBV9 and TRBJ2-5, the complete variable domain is DSGVTQTPKHLITATGQRVTLRCSPRSGDLSVYWYQQSLDQGLQFLIQYYNGEERAKGNILERFSAQQFPDLHSELNLSSLELGDSALYFCASSAETGATETQYFGPGTRLLVL.

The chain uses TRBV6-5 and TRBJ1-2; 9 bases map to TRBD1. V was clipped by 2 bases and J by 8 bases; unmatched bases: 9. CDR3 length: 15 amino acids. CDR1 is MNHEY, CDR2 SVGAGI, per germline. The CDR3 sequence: CASSYDDRGFRGYTF. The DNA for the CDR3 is TGTGCCAGCAGTTACGATGACAGGGGGTTTCGAGGCTACACCTTC.

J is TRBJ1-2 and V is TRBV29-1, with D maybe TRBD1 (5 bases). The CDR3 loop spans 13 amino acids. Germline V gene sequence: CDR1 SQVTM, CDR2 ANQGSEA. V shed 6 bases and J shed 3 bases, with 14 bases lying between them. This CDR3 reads CSVGGGQDYGYTF. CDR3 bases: TGCAGCGTGGGGGGAGGACAAGACTATGGCTACACCTTC.

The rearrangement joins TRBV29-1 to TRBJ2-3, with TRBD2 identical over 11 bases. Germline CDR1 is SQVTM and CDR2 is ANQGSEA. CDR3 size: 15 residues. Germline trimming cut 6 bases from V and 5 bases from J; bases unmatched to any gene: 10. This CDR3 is CSVGTSGGRGDTQYF. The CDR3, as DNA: TGCAGCGTGGGAACTAGCGGGGGACGGGGAGATACGCAGTATTTT.

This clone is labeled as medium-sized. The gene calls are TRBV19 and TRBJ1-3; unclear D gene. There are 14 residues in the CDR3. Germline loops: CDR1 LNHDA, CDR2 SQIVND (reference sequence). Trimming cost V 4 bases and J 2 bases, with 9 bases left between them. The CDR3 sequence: CASSTHHAGNTIYF. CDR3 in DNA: TGTGCCAGTAGTACCCACCACGCTGGAAACACCATATATTTT. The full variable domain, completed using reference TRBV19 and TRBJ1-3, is DGGITQSPKYLFRKEGQNVTLSCEQNLNHDAMYWYRQDPGQGLRLIYYSQIVNDFQKGDIAEGYSVSREKKESFPLTVTSAQKNPTAFYLCASSTHHAGNTIYFGEGSWLTVV.

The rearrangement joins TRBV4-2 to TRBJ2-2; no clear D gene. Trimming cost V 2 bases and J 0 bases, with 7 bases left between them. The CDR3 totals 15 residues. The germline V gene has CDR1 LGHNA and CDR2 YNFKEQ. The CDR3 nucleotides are TGTGCCAGCAGCCAACCACGCGCGAACACCGGGGAGCTGTTTTTT. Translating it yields CASSQPRANTGELFF.

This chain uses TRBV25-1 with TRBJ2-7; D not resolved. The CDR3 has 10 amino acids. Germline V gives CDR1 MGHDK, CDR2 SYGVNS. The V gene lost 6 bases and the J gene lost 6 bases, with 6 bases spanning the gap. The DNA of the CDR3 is TGTGCCAGCAGAGGGCTCGAGCAGTACTTC. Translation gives CASRGLEQYF.

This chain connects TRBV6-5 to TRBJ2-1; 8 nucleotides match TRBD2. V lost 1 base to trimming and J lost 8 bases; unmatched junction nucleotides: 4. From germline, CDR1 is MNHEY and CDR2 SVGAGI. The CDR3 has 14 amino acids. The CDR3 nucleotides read TGTGCCAGCAGTTACTTTGCGGGGGGCCATGAGCAGTTCTTC. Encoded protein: CASSYFAGGHEQFF.

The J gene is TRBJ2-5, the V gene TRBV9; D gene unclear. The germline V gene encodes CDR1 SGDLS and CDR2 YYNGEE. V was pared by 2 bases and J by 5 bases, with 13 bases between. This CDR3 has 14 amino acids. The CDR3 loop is CASSVGLMEETQYF. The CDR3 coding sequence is TGTGCCAGCAGCGTGGGCTTAATGGAGGAGACCCAGTACTTC.

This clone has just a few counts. This chain's CDR3 is CASSTTAGGGETQYF. The CDR3 DNA is TGTGCCAGCAGCACCACAGCGGGGGGAGGGGAGACCCAGTACTTC. The genes are TRBV7-2 and TRBJ2-5; TRBD2 matches 9 bases. The CDR3 contains 15 residues. The ends lost 5 bases at V and 5 bases at J; junction bases unmatched: 9. CDR1 is SGHTA and CDR2 is FQGNSA in the germline V gene.

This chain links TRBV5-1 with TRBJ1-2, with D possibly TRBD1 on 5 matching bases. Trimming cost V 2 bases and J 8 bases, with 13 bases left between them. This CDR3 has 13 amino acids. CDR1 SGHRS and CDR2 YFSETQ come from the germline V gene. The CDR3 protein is CASSLQESYGYTF. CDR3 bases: TGCGCCAGCAGCTTACAGGAATCGTACGGCTACACCTTC.

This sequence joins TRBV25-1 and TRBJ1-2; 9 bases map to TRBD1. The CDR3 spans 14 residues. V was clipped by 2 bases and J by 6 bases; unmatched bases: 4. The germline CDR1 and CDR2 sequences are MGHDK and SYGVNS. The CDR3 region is CASSEPRQGDGYTF. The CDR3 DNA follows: TGTGCCAGCAGTGAACCCAGACAGGGGGATGGCTACACCTTC.

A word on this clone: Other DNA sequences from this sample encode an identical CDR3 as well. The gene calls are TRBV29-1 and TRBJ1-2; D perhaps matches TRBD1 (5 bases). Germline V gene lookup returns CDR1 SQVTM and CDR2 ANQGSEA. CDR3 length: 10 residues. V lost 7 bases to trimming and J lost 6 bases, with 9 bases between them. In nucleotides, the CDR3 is TGCAGCGCGAGAGGGGATGGCTACACCTTC. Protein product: CSARGDGYTF.

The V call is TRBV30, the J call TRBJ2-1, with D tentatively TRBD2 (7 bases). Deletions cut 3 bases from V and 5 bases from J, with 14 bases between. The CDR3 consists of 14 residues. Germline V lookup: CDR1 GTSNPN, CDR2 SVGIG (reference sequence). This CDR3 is CAWSGGPVDNEQFF. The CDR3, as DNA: TGTGCCTGGAGCGGGGGGCCGGTAGACAATGAGCAGTTCTTC.

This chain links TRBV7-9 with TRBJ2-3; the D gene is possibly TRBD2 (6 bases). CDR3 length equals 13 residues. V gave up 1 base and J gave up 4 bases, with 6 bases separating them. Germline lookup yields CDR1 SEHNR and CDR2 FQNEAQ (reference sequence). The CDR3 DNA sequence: TGTGCCAGCAGCTTAGGGGGGGCAGATACGCAGTATTTT. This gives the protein CASSLGGADTQYF.

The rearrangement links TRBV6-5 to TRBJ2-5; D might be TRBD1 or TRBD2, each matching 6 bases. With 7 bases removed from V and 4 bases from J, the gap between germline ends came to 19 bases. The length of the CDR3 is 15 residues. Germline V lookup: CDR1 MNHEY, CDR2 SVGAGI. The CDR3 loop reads CASTPIYGGRETQYF. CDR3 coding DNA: TGTGCCAGCACCCCAATCTATGGGGGGCGAGAGACCCAGTACTTC.

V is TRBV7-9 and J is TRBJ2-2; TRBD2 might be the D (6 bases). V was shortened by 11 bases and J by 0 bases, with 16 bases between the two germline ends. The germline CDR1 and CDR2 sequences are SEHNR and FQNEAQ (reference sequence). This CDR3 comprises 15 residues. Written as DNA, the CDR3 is TGTGCCGGGAAATCGGGACTTTCGAACACCGGGGAGCTGTTTTTT. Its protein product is CAGKSGLSNTGELFF.

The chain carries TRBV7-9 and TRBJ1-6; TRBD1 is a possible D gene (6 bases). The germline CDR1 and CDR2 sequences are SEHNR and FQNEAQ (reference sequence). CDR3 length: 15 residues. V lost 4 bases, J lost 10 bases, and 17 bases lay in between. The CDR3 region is CASSWRNSGESPLHF. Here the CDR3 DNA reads TGTGCCAGCAGCTGGAGAAATTCAGGGGAGTCACCCCTCCACTTT.

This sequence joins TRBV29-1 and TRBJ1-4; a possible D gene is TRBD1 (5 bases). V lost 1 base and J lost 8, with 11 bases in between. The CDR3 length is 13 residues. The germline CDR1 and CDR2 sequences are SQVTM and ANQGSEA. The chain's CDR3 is CSVEAGRGEKLFF. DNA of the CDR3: TGCAGCGTTGAAGCAGGGCGAGGAGAAAAACTGTTTTTT.

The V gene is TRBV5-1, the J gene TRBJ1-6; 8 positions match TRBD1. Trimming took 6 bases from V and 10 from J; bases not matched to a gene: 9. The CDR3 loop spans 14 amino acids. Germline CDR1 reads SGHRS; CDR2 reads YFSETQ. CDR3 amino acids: CASNPDRGGSPLHF. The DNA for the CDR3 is TGCGCCAGCAACCCAGACAGGGGAGGATCACCCCTCCACTTT.